This TCR beta chain is drawn from a study of siplizumab effects on memory and regulatory T cells. Repertoires were generated with immunoSEQ multiplex PCR, while TCRdb's copy carries only in-frame clones and drops some. Of about 82,000 clones listed, roughly 86% are singletons. This CDR3 region has 15 residues. The V gene end was trimmed by 6 bases and the J gene end by 0 bases; junction bases not matched to a gene: 2. Germline V gives CDR1 WSHSY, CDR2 SAAADI. The source is a human donor in good health. V usage is TRBV10-2 and J usage is TRBJ1-6; 7 bases map to TRBD1. The sample comprised Tregs sorted from blood. CDR3 coding DNA: TGCGCCAGCAGGGAGGGGGCCTCCTATAATTCACCCCTCCACTTT. Its translation: CASREGASYNSPLHF.